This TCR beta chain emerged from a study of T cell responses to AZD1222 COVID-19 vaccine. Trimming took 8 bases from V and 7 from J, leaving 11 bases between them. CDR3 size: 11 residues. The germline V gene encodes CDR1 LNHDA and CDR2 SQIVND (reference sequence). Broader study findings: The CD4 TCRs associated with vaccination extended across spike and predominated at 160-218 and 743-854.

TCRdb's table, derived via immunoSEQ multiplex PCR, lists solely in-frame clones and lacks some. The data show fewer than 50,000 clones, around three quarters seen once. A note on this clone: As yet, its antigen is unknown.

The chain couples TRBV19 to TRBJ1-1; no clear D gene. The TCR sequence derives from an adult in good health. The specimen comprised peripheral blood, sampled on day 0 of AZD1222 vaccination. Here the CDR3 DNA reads TGTGCCAGTGGTTCTACAGATGAAGCTTTCTTT. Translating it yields CASGSTDEAFF.